The 4 T cell receptor beta chains given below trace back to one sample, sequenced in a study of blood T cell repertoires in COVID-19 (dated by TCRdb to about 2020). The protocol used for the library was the immunoSEQ multiplex PCR assay. The table comes from immuneACCESS by way of TCRdb, which keeps in-frame sequences with V and J called. Part of the clones is missing from these tables; in studies checked, under half for an unresolved V gene and the rest for unknown reasons. This sample holds about 54,000 clones; approximately 87% were observed only once. Jointly, the top ten make up approximately 5.3% of the sample. Sequencing was done on a sample of peripheral blood. These receptors were taken from a human donor in a cohort sampled during active COVID-19.

Turning to this clone: The conserved closing phenylalanine or tryptophan is absent in this CDR3, likely reflecting a read error. The DNA is left out, because the CDR3 cannot be placed on it with certainty; the CDR3 is given as TCRdb lists it. The rearrangement joins TRBV9 to TRBJ1-2; the D call in the table, TRBD1, was not verified against the DNA. The CDR3 is 9 amino acids in total, end residues counted. Germline CDR1 is SGDLS and CDR2 is YYNGEE. CDR3 amino acids: CASSVDRAP.

This chain connects TRBV14 to TRBJ2-2; 8 bases match TRBD2. The length of the CDR3 is 16 residues. CDR1 SGHDN and CDR2 FVKESK come from the germline V gene. V was clipped by 1 base and J by 7 bases; unmatched bases: 8. Here the CDR3 DNA reads TGTGCCAGCAGCCAAGTCGGCGGGGGGACTAGCGGGGAGCTGTTTTTT. This gives the protein CASSQVGGGTSGELFF.

J is TRBJ2-3 and V is TRBV5-1, with 9 bases identical to TRBD2. V gave up 3 bases and J gave up 5 bases; unmatched junction bases: 10. Germline values: CDR1 SGHRS, CDR2 YFSETQ. The CDR3 covers 16 residues. This chain's CDR3 is CASSSGPAGGIDTQYF. In DNA form, the CDR3 reads TGCGCCAGCAGCTCGGGCCCAGCGGGGGGTATAGATACGCAGTATTTT.

J is TRBJ2-2 and V is TRBV6-1; the D gene is possibly TRBD1 (5 bases). Germline V gene data show CDR1 as MNHNS and CDR2 as SASEGT. CDR3 length: 15 residues. Trimming stripped 2 bases from V and 7 bases from J, with 14 bases between. Written as DNA, the CDR3 is TGTGCCAGCAGTGAAATTTGGGGCGTCGTCGGGGAGCTGTTTTTT. Its translation is CASSEIWGVVGELFF.